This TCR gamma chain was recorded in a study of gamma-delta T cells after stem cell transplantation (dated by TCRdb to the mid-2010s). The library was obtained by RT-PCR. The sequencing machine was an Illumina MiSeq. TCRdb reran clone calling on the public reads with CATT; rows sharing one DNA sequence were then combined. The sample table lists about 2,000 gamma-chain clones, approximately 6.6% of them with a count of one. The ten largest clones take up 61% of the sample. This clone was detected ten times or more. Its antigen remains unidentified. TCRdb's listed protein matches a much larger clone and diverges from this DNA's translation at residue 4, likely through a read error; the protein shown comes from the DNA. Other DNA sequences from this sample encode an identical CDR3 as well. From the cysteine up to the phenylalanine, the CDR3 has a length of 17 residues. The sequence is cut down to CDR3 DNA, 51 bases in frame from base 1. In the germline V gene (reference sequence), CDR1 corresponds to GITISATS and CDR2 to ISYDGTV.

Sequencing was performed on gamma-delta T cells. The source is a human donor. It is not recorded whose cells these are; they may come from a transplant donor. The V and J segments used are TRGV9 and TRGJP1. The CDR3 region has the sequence CALREVRGNTTGWFKIF. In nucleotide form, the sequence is TGTGCCTTGCGGGAGGTGCGAGGTAATACCACTGGTTGGTTCAAGATATTT.